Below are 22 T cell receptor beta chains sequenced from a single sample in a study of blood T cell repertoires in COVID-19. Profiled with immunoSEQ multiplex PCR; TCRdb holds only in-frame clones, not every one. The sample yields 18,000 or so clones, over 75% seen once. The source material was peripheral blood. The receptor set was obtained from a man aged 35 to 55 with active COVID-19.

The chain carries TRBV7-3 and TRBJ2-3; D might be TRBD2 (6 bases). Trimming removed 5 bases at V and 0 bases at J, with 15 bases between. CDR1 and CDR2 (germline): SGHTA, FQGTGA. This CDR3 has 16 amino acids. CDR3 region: CASSIAGLLSTDTQYF. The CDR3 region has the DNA TGTGCCAGCAGCATCGCGGGACTCCTCAGCACAGATACGCAGTATTTT.

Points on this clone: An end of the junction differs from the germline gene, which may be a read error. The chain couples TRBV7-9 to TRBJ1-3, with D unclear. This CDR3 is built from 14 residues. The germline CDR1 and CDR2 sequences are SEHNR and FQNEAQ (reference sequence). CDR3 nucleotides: TGTGCCAACAGCGAGGTTTACTCTGGAAACACCATATATTTT. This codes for CANSEVYSGNTIYF.

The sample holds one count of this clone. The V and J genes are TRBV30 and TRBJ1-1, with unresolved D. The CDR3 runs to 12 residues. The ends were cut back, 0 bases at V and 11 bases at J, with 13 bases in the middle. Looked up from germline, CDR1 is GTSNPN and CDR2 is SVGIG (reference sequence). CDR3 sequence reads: CAWSVTEADAFF. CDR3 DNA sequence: TGTGCCTGGAGTGTAACAGAAGCAGACGCTTTCTTT.

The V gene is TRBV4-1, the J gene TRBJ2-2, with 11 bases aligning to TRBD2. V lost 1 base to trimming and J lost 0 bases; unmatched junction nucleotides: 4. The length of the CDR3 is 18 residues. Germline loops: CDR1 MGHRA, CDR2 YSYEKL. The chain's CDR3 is CASSQVLAGGPNTGELFF. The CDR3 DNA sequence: TGCGCCAGCAGCCAAGTTCTAGCGGGAGGCCCGAACACCGGGGAGCTGTTTTTT.

CDR3 protein: CASSYDRAWSGYTF. CDR3 DNA sequence: TGTGCCAGCAGTTACGACAGGGCTTGGAGTGGCTACACCTTC. This chain links TRBV6-2 or TRBV6-3 with TRBJ1-2, with 7 bases fitting TRBD1. Germline V gene data show CDR1 as MNHEY and CDR2 as SVGEGT. V was clipped by 2 bases and J by 7 bases; unmatched bases: 7. This CDR3 has 14 amino acids.

The CDR3: CAWSVLVADTQYF. The CDR3 nucleotides are TGTGCCTGGAGTGTACTAGTTGCAGATACGCAGTATTTT. The chain uses TRBV30 and TRBJ2-3, with a weak D call TRBD2 (5 bases). Germline V gene lookup returns CDR1 GTSNPN and CDR2 SVGIG (reference sequence). The CDR3 runs to 13 residues. V lost 0 bases, J lost 4 bases, and 8 bases lay in between.

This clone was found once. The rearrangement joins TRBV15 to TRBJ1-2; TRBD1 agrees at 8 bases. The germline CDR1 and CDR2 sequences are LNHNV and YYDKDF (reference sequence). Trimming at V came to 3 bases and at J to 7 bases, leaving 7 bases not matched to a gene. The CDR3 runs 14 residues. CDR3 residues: CATSSGQGLGGYTF. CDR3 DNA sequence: TGTGCCACCAGCAGCGGACAGGGTTTAGGTGGCTACACCTTC.

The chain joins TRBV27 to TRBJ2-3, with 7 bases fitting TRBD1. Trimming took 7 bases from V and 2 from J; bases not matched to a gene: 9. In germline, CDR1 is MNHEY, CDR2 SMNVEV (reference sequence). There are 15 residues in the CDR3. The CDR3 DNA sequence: TGTGCCAGCACCTTGCAGGGGGTATACACAGATACGCAGTATTTT. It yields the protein CASTLQGVYTDTQYF.

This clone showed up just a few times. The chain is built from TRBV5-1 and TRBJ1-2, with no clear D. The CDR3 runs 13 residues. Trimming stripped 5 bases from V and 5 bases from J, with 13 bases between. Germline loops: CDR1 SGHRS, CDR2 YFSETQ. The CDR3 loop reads CASSTGGVYGYTF. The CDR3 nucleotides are TGCGCCAGCAGTACCGGTGGTGTATATGGCTACACCTTC.

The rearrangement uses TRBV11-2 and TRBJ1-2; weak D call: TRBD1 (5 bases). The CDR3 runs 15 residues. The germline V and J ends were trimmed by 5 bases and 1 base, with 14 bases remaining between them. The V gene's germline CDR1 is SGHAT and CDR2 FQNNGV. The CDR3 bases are TGTGCCAGCAGCACCCGGGGGAGGGGTAACTATGGCTACACCTTC. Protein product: CASSTRGRGNYGYTF.

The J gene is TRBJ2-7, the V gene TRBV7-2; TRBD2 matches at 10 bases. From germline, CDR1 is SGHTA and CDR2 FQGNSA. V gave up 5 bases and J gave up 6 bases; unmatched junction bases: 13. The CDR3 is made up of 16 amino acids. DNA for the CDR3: TGTGCCAGCAGCGCAGAGCCGAGCGGGAGGGCGAGCGAGCAGTACTTC. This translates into CASSAEPSGRASEQYF.

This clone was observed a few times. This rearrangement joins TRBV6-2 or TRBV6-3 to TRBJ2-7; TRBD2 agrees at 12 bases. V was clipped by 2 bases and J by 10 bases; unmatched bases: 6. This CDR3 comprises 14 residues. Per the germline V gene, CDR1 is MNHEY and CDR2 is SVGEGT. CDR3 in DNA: TGTGCCAGCAGTTACCCAGGACTAGCGGGACTTCAGTACTTC. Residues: CASSYPGLAGLQYF.

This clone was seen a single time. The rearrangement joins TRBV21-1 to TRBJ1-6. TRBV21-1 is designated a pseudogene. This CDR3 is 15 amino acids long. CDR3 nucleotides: TGTGCCAGCAGCAAAGAATTTTCAGAGGTTTCACCCCTCCACTTT. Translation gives CASSKEFSEVSPLHF.

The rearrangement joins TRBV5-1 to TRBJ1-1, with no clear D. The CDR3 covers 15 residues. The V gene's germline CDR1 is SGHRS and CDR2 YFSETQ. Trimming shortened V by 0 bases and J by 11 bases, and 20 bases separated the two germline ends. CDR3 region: CASSLGLASMDAAFF. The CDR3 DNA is TGCGCCAGCAGCTTGGGGTTAGCAAGTATGGATGCCGCTTTCTTT.

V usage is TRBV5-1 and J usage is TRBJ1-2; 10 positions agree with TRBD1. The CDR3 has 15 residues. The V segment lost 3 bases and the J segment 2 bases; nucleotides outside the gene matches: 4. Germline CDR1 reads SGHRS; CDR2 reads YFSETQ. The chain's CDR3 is CASSSSGQGNYGYTF. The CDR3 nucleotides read TGCGCCAGCAGCTCCTCGGGACAGGGGAACTATGGCTACACCTTC.

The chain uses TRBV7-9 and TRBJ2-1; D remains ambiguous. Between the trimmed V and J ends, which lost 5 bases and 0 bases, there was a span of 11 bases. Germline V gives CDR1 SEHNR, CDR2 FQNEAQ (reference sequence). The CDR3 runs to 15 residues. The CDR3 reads CASSLGLSSYNEQFF. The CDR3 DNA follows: TGTGCCAGCAGCCTAGGCCTCAGCTCCTACAATGAGCAGTTCTTC.

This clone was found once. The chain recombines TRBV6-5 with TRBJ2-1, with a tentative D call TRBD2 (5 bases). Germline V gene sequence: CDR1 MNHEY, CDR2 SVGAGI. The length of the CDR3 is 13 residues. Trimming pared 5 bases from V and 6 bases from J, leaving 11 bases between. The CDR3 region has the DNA TGTGCCAGCAGTCGGACTGCTTTCAATGAGCAGTTCTTC. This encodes CASSRTAFNEQFF.

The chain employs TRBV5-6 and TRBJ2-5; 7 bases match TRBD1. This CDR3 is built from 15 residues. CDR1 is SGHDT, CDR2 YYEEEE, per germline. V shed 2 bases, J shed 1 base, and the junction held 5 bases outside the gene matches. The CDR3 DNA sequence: TGTGCCAGCAGCTTACGCTGGACAGGCCAAGAGACCCAGTACTTC. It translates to CASSLRWTGQETQYF.

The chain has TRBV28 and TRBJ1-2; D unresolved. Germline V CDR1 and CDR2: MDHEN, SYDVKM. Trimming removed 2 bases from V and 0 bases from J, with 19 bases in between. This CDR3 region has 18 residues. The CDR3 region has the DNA TGTGCCAGCAGTTTACTTCGTTACAGCTTAACCACTAACTATGGCTACACCTTC. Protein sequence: CASSLLRYSLTTNYGYTF.

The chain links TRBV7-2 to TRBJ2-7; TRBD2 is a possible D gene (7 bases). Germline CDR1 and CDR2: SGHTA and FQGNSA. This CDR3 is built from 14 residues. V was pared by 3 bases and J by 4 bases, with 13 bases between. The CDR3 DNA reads TGTGCCAGCAGCTTGGGGGGGCGGAAATACGAGCAGTACTTC. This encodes CASSLGGRKYEQYF.

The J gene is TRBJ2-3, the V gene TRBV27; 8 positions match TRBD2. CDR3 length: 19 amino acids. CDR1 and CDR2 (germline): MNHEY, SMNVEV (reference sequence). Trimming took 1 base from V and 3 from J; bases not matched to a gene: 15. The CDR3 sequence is CASSLLGTGGRSLTDTQYF. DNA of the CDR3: TGTGCCAGCAGTTTATTAGGAACAGGCGGGAGGAGTCTGACAGATACGCAGTATTTT.

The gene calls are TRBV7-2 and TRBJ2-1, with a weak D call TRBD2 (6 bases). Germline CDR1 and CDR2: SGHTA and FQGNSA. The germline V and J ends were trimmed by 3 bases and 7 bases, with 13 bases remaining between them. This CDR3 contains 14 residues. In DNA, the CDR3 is TGTGCCAGCAGCTTTACTATGACTAGAAATGAGCAGTTCTTC. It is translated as CASSFTMTRNEQFF.